This T cell receptor (beta chain) was documented in a study of beta chain features in type 1 diabetes. Regarding the study as a whole: Shorter TCRB CDR3s, moderately but significantly so, marked every one of the four CD4+ subsets in Type 1 diabetes patients. A closer apparent resemblance between naive, central memory and Treg TCRB repertoires was seen in patients than in healthy donors. Reads derived from cDNA could over-represent cells showing high TCR expression. VDJ junctions from type 1 diabetes patients carried fewer insertions and larger deletions.

Germline lookup yields CDR1 LGHNA and CDR2 YSLEER. The CDR3 totals 16 residues. Trimming left V 0 bases short and J 1 base short, with 11 bases between. The isolated RNA, all of it, was reverse transcribed, so expressed TCRB transcripts were what got sequenced. The repertoire was sequenced with immunoSEQ multiplex PCR; TCRdb's copy has only in-frame clones and lacks some. The sample consists of 500,000 to 850,000 clones, over 13% of them appearing once. In the case of this clone: The antigen is undetermined.

The chain links TRBV4-3 to TRBJ2-3, with D tentatively TRBD2 (6 bases). Sequencing was carried out using naive CD4+ T cells from blood. This receptor was obtained from a man younger than 35 with type 1 diabetes. CDR3 nucleotide sequence: TGCGCCAGCAGCCAAGAAAGGCGGGGTCGCACAGATACGCAGTATTTT. Amino acid sequence: CASSQERRGRTDTQYF.